What follows is one T cell receptor beta chain and its context. Measured with immunoSEQ multiplex PCR; TCRdb has only the in-frame clones, and not every one. The sample lists 30,000 to 45,000 clones; under 85% were seen once. This CDR3 region has 17 residues. Germline CDR1 SGHTA, CDR2 FQGNSA. V dropped 0 bases and J dropped 5; count of bases not matched to a gene: 10. This record comes from a study of T cells in narcolepsy. The sequencing sample was made of CD45RA- memory CD4+ T cells from PBMCs. The chain couples TRBV7-2 to TRBJ2-1; TRBD1 aligns across 7 bases. This TCR was recovered from a human donor with narcolepsy. The CDR3 sequence: CASSLAVTTGHNNEQFF. CDR3 sequence (DNA): TGTGCCAGCAGCTTAGCCGTCACGACAGGGCATAACAATGAGCAGTTCTTC.